One T cell receptor beta chain is described in this entry. A read error is possible here, since a much larger clone lies one base away. This specimen belongs to a study of blood T cells in healthy people across ages. Germline V CDR1 and CDR2: MNHEY, SMNVEV (reference sequence). This CDR3 is built from 14 residues. After removal of 4 bases from V and 7 bases from J, the junction contained 6 bases not matched to a gene. Combining a sample-barcoded 5' primer with a J-beta primer mix, a second PCR ran for roughly 6 to 12 cycles. TCRdb re-analysed the 5' RACE reads in MiXCR, keeping a single row per CDR3 protein. This sample yields more than 750,000 distinct CDR3 sequences, of which about 29% are seen a single time; about a tenth belongs to the top ten. In addition, the sample was reused for a study of T cells of mothers and their children.

The source is a woman in her 40s in good health. Sequencing was done on a sample of blood. The V gene is TRBV27, the J gene TRBJ2-7; 11 bases align to TRBD1. CDR3 amino acids: CASSSWTGGNEQYF. DNA for the CDR3: TGTGCCAGCAGTTCCTGGACAGGGGGCAATGAGCAGTACTTC.